This T cell receptor (beta chain) came from a study of T cell responses to AZD1222 COVID-19 vaccine. Second-dose schedules of about 4 or about 12 weeks were combined. The CDR3 length is 15 residues. Per germline, CDR1 MDHEN and CDR2 SYDVKM. Trimming cost V 5 bases and J 5 bases; bases outside gene matches: 6. The assay was immunoSEQ multiplex PCR, and TCRdb's table has in-frame clones only and misses some. The data hold 70,000 or so clones, with roughly 83% observed a single time. The rearrangement links TRBV28 to TRBJ2-3; 11 positions agree with TRBD1. This clonotype was obtained from an adult who received the AZD1222 COVID-19 vaccine. The source material was peripheral blood, sampled 28 days after the second AZD1222 dose. The CDR3 sequence: CASSPSGQGEDTQYF. Written as DNA, the CDR3 is TGTGCCAGCAGTCCCTCGGGACAGGGGGAAGATACGCAGTATTTT.